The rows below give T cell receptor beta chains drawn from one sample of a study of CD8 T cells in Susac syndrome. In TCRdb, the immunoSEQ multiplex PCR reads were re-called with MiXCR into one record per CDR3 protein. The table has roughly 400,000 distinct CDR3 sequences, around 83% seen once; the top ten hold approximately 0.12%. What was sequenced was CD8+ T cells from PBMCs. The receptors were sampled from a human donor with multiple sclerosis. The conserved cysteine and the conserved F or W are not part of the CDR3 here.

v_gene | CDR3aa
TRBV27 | ASTYLGSNYGYT
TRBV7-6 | ASSPASGEQF
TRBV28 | ASSPPGTSEAF
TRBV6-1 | ASSTWDRGSYEQY
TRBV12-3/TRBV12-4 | ASSTGTGPYNEQF
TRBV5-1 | ASSLWDTLYEQY
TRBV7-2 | ASSLATGFTEAF
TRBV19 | ASRIWGTGYSNQPQH
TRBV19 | ASSIPLAIGVNEQF
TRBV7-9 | ASSNPQGSETQY
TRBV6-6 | ASSYPGIGTYEQY
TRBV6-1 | ASRGLAGGPPDTQY
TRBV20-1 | SARKRESYIQY
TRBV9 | ASSVLGMNTEAF
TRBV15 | ATMRASTDTQY
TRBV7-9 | ASSLVEAF
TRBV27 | ASSPFTPPGAINEQY
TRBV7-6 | ASSSLDRDYEQY
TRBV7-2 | ASSLAYHSGEKLF
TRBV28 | ASSLGPRDLSYEQY
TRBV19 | ASSSSAYEQY
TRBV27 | ASSLGQGTNTGELF
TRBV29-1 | SVEAGETDTQY
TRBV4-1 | ASSQGGGWGTDTQY
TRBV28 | ASSFSVPGTPPWGAQH
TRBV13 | ASSTDRATGELF
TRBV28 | ASTKFSGQGPSSSYNEQF
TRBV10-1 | ASSERDREDGNTEAF
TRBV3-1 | ASSQDAATYEQY
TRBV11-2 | ASSLENGNTIY
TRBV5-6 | ASSRGIGGYTEAF
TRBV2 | ASSRGSWEDTQY
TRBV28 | ASSSNWEGYTEAF
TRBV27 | ASSLMRNEQF
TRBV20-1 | SARDRDASDEQF
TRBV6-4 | ASSDSSSAGNEQF
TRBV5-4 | ASSSGSYLNTGELF
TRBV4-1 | ASSQVRGNNEQF
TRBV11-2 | ASSLEGTDKIPPYEQY
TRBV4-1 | ASSHLGGGDNQPQH
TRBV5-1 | ASSPEAGTYEQY
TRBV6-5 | ASSLPGTGSSTDTQY